One sample yielded the 10 T cell receptor beta chains listed below, sequenced in a study of blood T cell repertoires in COVID-19. Here immunoSEQ multiplex PCR was the method, and the copy in TCRdb shows in-frame clones only, minus some. Of about 340,000 clones in the sample, about 86% were seen once. The source material was PBMCs or T cells enriched from blood (not recorded which). The receptors come from a woman aged 40 to 49 with acute COVID-19.

The rearrangement links TRBV12-3 or TRBV12-4 to TRBJ1-2, with D tentatively TRBD1 (6 bases). This CDR3 comprises 12 residues. The V and J ends lost 8 bases and 7 bases respectively, with 14 bases between them. The CDR3 loop is CASLRIQGGYTF. CDR3 in DNA: TGTGCCAGCTTACGGATACAGGGTGGCTACACCTTC.

In DNA, the CDR3 is TGTGCCAGCAGCTTAATAGCTGGCAGAAACACCGGGGAGCTGTTTTTT. It codes for CASSLIAGRNTGELFF. The V and J genes are TRBV11-2 and TRBJ2-2; D is unclear. Germline V gene sequence: CDR1 SGHAT, CDR2 FQNNGV. V lost 2 bases and J lost 2, with 12 bases in between. The CDR3 spans 16 residues.

This sequence joins TRBV4-1 and TRBJ1-4; D remains unclear. The CDR3 is 12 residues long. Germline values: CDR1 MGHRA, CDR2 YSYEKL. Trimming pared 1 base from V and 7 bases from J, leaving 4 bases between. CDR3 sequence (DNA): TGCGCCAGCAGCCAAGTCCTTGAAAAACTGTTTTTT. It is translated as CASSQVLEKLFF.

CDR3 region: CASRPTGAPGEQYF. The CDR3 DNA sequence: TGTGCCAGCAGACCGACAGGGGCCCCTGGGGAGCAGTACTTC. The chain recombines TRBV5-6 with TRBJ2-7; TRBD1 aligns across 8 bases. Germline trimming cut 5 bases from V and 7 bases from J; bases unmatched to any gene: 11. Looked up from germline, CDR1 is SGHDT and CDR2 is YYEEEE. This CDR3 is 14 amino acids long.

The CDR3 DNA is TGTGCCAGCAGCTCGGACAGGAGTAGCACAGATACGCAGTATTTT. Translating it yields CASSSDRSSTDTQYF. The chain combines TRBV7-2 with TRBJ2-3; the match to TRBD1 covers 7 bases. This CDR3 has 15 amino acids. The V segment lost 4 bases and the J segment 0 bases; nucleotides outside the gene matches: 4. The V gene's germline CDR1 is SGHTA and CDR2 FQGNSA.

The V call is TRBV29-1, the J call TRBJ2-5; D remains unclear. Trimming left V 4 bases short and J 2 bases short, with 8 bases between. Germline lookup yields CDR1 SQVTM and CDR2 ANQGSEA. This CDR3 has 12 residues. CDR3 amino acids: CSVVQTQETQYF. For the CDR3, the DNA is TGCAGCGTTGTACAGACGCAAGAGACCCAGTACTTC.

This clone was detected once. The chain carries TRBV13 and TRBJ2-7; maybe TRBD2 (6 bases). Germline V gives CDR1 PRHDT, CDR2 FYEKMQ (reference sequence). This CDR3 spans 15 amino acids. The V gene lost 3 bases and the J gene lost 0 bases, with 12 bases spanning the gap. Written as DNA, the CDR3 is TGTGCCAGCAGCTTCAGGCGGGAAGTCTCCTACGAGCAGTACTTC. Residues: CASSFRREVSYEQYF.

The rearrangement uses TRBV9 and TRBJ1-1; 10 bases align to TRBD1. Trimming cost V 3 bases and J 1 base; bases outside gene matches: 3. The CDR3 loop spans 15 amino acids. In germline, CDR1 is SGDLS, CDR2 YYNGEE. Here the CDR3 DNA reads TGTGCCAGCAGCGCGGGACAGGGGTCGAACACTGAAGCTTTCTTT. Protein: CASSAGQGSNTEAFF.

The chain employs TRBV29-1 and TRBJ2-6; the match to TRBD1 covers 12 bases. Germline assignment: CDR1 SQVTM and CDR2 ANQGSEA. This CDR3 has 17 residues. Germline trimming cut 5 bases from V and 3 bases from J; bases unmatched to any gene: 8. The CDR3 region has the DNA TGCAGCGTTTCATGGGGACAGGGGGCCTTTGGGGCCAACGTCCTGACTTTC. Residues: CSVSWGQGAFGANVLTF. The entire variable domain, with the rest obtained from reference TRBV29-1 and TRBJ2-6, is as follows: SAVISQKPSRDICQRGTSLTIQCQVDSQVTMMFWYRQQPGQSLTLIATANQGSEATYESGFVIDKFPISRPNLTFSTLTVSNMSPEDSSIYLCSVSWGQGAFGANVLTFGAGSRLTVL.

The CDR3, as DNA: TGTGCCAGCAGCTTAGGTCCAGGGACTAGCGGGACTCGAAACAATGAGCAGTTCTTC. This encodes CASSLGPGTSGTRNNEQFF. This chain connects TRBV11-2 to TRBJ2-1; TRBD2 aligns across 13 bases. V was pared by 1 base and J by 5 bases, with 11 bases of the junction left unmatched. The germline CDR1 and CDR2 sequences are SGHAT and FQNNGV. This CDR3 comprises 19 residues.